This T cell receptor (beta chain) was recovered during a study of T cell responses to AZD1222 COVID-19 vaccine (dated by TCRdb to about 2021). Describing the broader study: AZD1222 recipients with second doses at about 4 weeks or about 12 weeks were pooled, because spike-specific TCR depth and breadth did not differ between schedules. TCR sequencing was performed for 230 to 250 trial participants, of whom about 200 were given two doses of AZD1222 and around 26 were given two doses of MenACWY control vaccine. Trial participants were enrolled into age subgroups of 18-55, 56-69 and 70-plus years, which contained 148, 28 and 57 TCR-sequenced participants, respectively. Findings and caveats that apply to the study as a whole: The whole spike protein was spanned by vaccine-associated CD4 TCRs, and dominant responses were seen in regions 160-218 and 743-854. Participants were mostly white British and included more females than males, and it was suggested by the authors that clonal diversity may have been underestimated. Only a handful of AZD1222 recipients were SARS-CoV-2 seropositive at baseline, limiting conclusions about previously exposed vaccinees. Because no samples from the day 14 peak response were available, repertoires could be characterized only after the peak T cell response. After two AZD1222 doses, spike-specific TCR breadth and depth were significantly higher than at day 0 and than in MenACWY recipients. Nearly half of unique spike-specific TCRs reportedly recognized epitopes outside regions mutated in the B.1.351 and B.1.1.7 variants. The 56-69-year group was small, and its depth increase did not reach significance, likely because of low power.

The germline V gene yields MNHEY for CDR1 and SVGAGI for CDR2. Counted from cysteine to phenylalanine, this CDR3 has 12 amino acids. The only DNA kept is the CDR3, 36 bases in frame from the first base. Trimming removed 6 bases from V and 10 bases from J; the gene matches leave 5 bases unexplained. The CDR3 regions of human TCRbeta chains were subjected to immunosequencing. Per the authors' processing: TCRs in the repertoires were compared against a reference library of SARS-CoV-2-specific TCRs that had been generated with the MIRA antigen-specificity platform. Breadth was defined as the fraction of unique TCRs that were SARS-CoV-2-associated, and depth was defined as the fraction of total T cells that were SARS-CoV-2-associated. Using the MIRA data, each spike-specific TCR was assigned both to the spike region to which the TCR was reactive and to a CD4 or CD8 class. Log10-transformed breadth and depth values were compared by one-way ANOVA with Sidak's multiple comparisons tests. The clones in this table, taken by TCRdb from immuneACCESS, are in-frame only. Not every clone is retained; where verified, under half of the shortfall comes from an unresolved V gene, and the cause of the rest is unknown. The V and J calls and clone size come from that table; D and trimming were worked out from the DNA. This sample has under 110,000 clones in its table, and about nine tenths of those were observed once. In total, the top ten clones hold under 1.5% of the sample.

Remarks on this clone: What antigen it recognizes has not been identified. No per-base quality is available; no much larger clone lies one base away.

The time point label corresponds to: baseline before first vaccination. Vaccinee samples came from UK trials COV001 and COV002, including a single-blind randomized controlled phase 2/3 trial of AZD1222 (ChAdOx1 nCoV-19) in healthy adults. For TCRbeta chain sequencing, PBMC samples from trial participants were taken at day 0 and at day 28 after the second dose. The sample in question was peripheral blood, obtained on day 0 of AZD1222 vaccination. The receptor was derived from an adult in good health. The chain was built from TRBV6-5 and TRBJ1-2, with 10 bases in between that match TRBD1. The nucleotide sequence is given as TGTGCCAGCAGCCGAGGACAGGGGGACTACACCTTC. Translated, this gives CASSRGQGDYTF.